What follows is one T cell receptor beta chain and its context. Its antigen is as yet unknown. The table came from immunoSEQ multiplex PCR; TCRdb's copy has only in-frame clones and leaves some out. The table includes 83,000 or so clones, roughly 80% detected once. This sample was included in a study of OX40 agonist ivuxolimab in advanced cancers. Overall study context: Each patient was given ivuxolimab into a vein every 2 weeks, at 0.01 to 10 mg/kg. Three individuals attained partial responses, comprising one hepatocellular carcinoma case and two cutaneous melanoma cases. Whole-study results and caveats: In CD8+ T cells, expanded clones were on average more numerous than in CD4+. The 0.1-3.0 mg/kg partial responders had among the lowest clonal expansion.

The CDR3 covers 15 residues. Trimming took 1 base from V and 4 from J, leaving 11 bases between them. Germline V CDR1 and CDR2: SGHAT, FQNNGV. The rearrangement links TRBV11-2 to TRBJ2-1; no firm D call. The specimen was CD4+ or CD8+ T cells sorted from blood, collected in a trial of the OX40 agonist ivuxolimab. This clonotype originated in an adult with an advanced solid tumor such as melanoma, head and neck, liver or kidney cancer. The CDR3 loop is CASSLARPTYNEQFF. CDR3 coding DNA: TGTGCCAGCAGCTTAGCCAGGCCCACTTACAATGAGCAGTTCTTC.